Reported below is one TCR beta chain. Its antigen remains unidentified. One base away there is no much larger clone; base qualities are not given. The sample is drawn from a study of T cell changes during pregnancy in multiple sclerosis (dated by TCRdb to the late 2010s). Background for the entire study: The study looked at changes in the T cell repertoire across pregnancy in women with multiple sclerosis.

Preparation of the library involved the immunoSEQ multiplex PCR assay. The immuneACCESS repertoire file appears here via TCRdb, limited to in-frame rearrangements. These files lack a portion of the clones; in checked studies, under half of the deficit traces to unresolved V genes, and the cause of the others is not known. The sample yields tens of thousands of clones; 80% to 95% were counted once. The ten most abundant clones make up about 0.45% of the sample. This clonotype was obtained from a female donor with multiple sclerosis, enrolled in a pregnancy study. This specimen consisted of CD4+ T cells from peripheral blood mononuclear cells, obtained before pregnancy.

The DNA sequence reads TGTGCCAGCAGCTTCTATGCAGCGGGGGATTACAATGAGCAGTTCTTC. It encodes CASSFYAAGDYNEQFF. This sequence uses TRBV5-6 and TRBJ2-1; the central 8 bases match TRBD2. From a lookup of the germline V gene, CDR1 and CDR2 are SGHDT and YYEEEE. Here V drops 2 bases and J drops 4 bases, and the junction holds 8 bases not matched to any gene. From the cysteine up to the phenylalanine, the CDR3 has a length of 16 residues. Just CDR3 DNA is preserved here, 48 bases in frame from base 1. The CDR3, completed at both ends by the reference TRBV5-6 and TRBJ2-1 genes, gives the full variable domain DAGVTQSPTHLIKTRGQQVTLRCSPKSGHDTVSWYQQALGQGPQFIFQYYEEEERQRGNFPDRFSGHQFPNYSSELNVNALLLGDSALYLCASSFYAAGDYNEQFFGPGTRLTVL.